The rows below give T cell receptor beta chains drawn from one sample of a study of blood T cell repertoires in COVID-19. The data were produced by immunoSEQ multiplex PCR, yet TCRdb's version contains in-frame clones alone and is incomplete. Among over 80,000 clones listed, approximately 90% were seen once. The sample consisted of peripheral blood. These receptors all come from a human donor with active COVID-19. The donor label of this sample is uncertain. CDR3s include the opening cysteine and the closing phenylalanine or tryptophan. D genes are given only for firm matches. A row's size may be missing; if present it is once, few, many or a size class.

abundance: .; d_gene: .; j_gene: TRBJ2-5; v_gene: TRBV5-6; CDR3nt: TGTGCCAGTGGGAGGTTGGGAGAGACCCAGTACTTC; CDR3aa: CASGRLGETQYF
abundance: .; d_gene: TRBD2; j_gene: TRBJ2-3; v_gene: TRBV7-9; CDR3nt: TGTGCCAGCAGCCCAGGACTAGCGGGTTATCCACCGGGAGATACGCAGTATTTT; CDR3aa: CASSPGLAGYPPGDTQYF
abundance: .; d_gene: .; j_gene: TRBJ2-1; v_gene: TRBV24-1; CDR3nt: TGTGCCACTCGGGATAACGCCTACAATGAGCAGTTCTTC; CDR3aa: CATRDNAYNEQFF
abundance: .; d_gene: .; j_gene: TRBJ2-1; v_gene: TRBV19; CDR3nt: TGTGCCAGTAGTATCAACACCCTGCATGAGCAGTTCTTC; CDR3aa: CASSINTLHEQFF
abundance: .; d_gene: .; j_gene: TRBJ2-6; v_gene: TRBV7-2; CDR3nt: TGTGCCAGCAGCCTACGGAGCTCTGGGGCCAACGTCCTGACTTTC; CDR3aa: CASSLRSSGANVLTF
abundance: .; d_gene: TRBD2; j_gene: TRBJ2-3; v_gene: TRBV27; CDR3nt: TGTGCCAGCGCACGACTAGCGGGGACTCCTAGCACAGATACGCAGTATTTT; CDR3aa: CASARLAGTPSTDTQYF
abundance: .; d_gene: .; j_gene: TRBJ2-7; v_gene: TRBV28; CDR3nt: TGTGCCAGCAGTATTACTGCCTACGAGCAGTACTTC; CDR3aa: CASSITAYEQYF
abundance: .; d_gene: TRBD2; j_gene: TRBJ2-2; v_gene: TRBV5-8; CDR3nt: TGTGCCAGCAGCTTGTCCGGACTAGGGGACACCGGGGAGCTGTTTTTT; CDR3aa: CASSLSGLGDTGELFF
abundance: .; d_gene: .; j_gene: TRBJ1-6; v_gene: TRBV14; CDR3nt: TGTGCCAGCAGCCAGAGCTCCTATAATTCACCCCTCCACTTT; CDR3aa: CASSQSSYNSPLHF
abundance: .; d_gene: TRBD1; j_gene: TRBJ2-4; v_gene: TRBV15; CDR3nt: TGTGCCACCAGCAGGGAGTTGACAGGGGCAGTAGCCAAAAACATTCAGTACTTC; CDR3aa: CATSRELTGAVAKNIQYF
abundance: .; d_gene: TRBD1; j_gene: TRBJ1-6; v_gene: TRBV24-1; CDR3nt: TGTGCCACCAGAGGGCAGGGGGAGCATTCACCCCTCCACTTT; CDR3aa: CATRGQGEHSPLHF
abundance: .; d_gene: TRBD1; j_gene: TRBJ1-3; v_gene: TRBV3-1/TRBV3-2; CDR3nt: TGTGCCAGCAGCCAAGATCGGAGGAACAGGGGCTCTGGAAACACCATATATTTT; CDR3aa: CASSQDRRNRGSGNTIYF
abundance: .; d_gene: .; j_gene: TRBJ2-7; v_gene: TRBV6-5; CDR3nt: TGTGCCACCGAAGACGTGGGAGCCCCCTACGAGCAGTACTTC; CDR3aa: CATEDVGAPYEQYF
abundance: .; d_gene: TRBD1; j_gene: TRBJ2-7; v_gene: TRBV29-1; CDR3nt: TGCAGCGTATCTTCAGGGACAGGCTTTTACGAGCAGTACTTC; CDR3aa: CSVSSGTGFYEQYF
abundance: .; d_gene: .; j_gene: TRBJ1-6; v_gene: TRBV3-1/TRBV3-2; CDR3nt: TGTGCCAGCAGCCAAGTGCGGGGTGGGCCCCTCCACTTT; CDR3aa: CASSQVRGGPLHF
abundance: .; d_gene: TRBD1; j_gene: TRBJ1-1; v_gene: TRBV19; CDR3nt: TGTGCCAGTAGTATAGGTACAGGGGGCACTGAAGCTTTCTTT; CDR3aa: CASSIGTGGTEAFF
abundance: .; d_gene: .; j_gene: TRBJ2-7; v_gene: TRBV18; CDR3nt: TGTGCCAGCTCACCACCAGGGGTTACCTACGAGCAGTACTTC; CDR3aa: CASSPPGVTYEQYF
abundance: .; d_gene: .; j_gene: TRBJ2-7; v_gene: TRBV5-1; CDR3nt: TGCGCCAGCAGCTTGAGGGGGTCCGGCTACGAGCAGTACTTC; CDR3aa: CASSLRGSGYEQYF
abundance: .; d_gene: TRBD1; j_gene: TRBJ1-4; v_gene: TRBV27; CDR3nt: TGTGCCAGCAGTTCGTACAGAACAGGGGGAGATGAAAAACTGTTTTTT; CDR3aa: CASSSYRTGGDEKLFF
abundance: .; d_gene: .; j_gene: TRBJ1-1; v_gene: TRBV7-9; CDR3nt: TGTGCCAGCAGCTTAGCGCAGGCTGTTGGAGGATTC; CDR3aa: CASSLAQAVGGF
abundance: .; d_gene: .; j_gene: TRBJ2-7; v_gene: TRBV19; CDR3nt: TGTGCCAGTAGTATGCAGGGTGTAGGCTACGAGCAGTACTTC; CDR3aa: CASSMQGVGYEQYF
abundance: .; d_gene: .; j_gene: TRBJ2-7; v_gene: TRBV5-1; CDR3nt: TGCGCCAGCAGCTTGGTCGGCGGGCCTACCTACGAGCAGTACTTC; CDR3aa: CASSLVGGPTYEQYF
abundance: .; d_gene: .; j_gene: TRBJ1-2; v_gene: TRBV6-1; CDR3nt: TGTGCCAGCAGTGACAGTAACTATGGCTACACCTTC; CDR3aa: CASSDSNYGYTF
abundance: .; d_gene: .; j_gene: TRBJ2-7; v_gene: TRBV3-1/TRBV3-2; CDR3nt: TGTGCCAGCAGCCAAAGGGGGGGGCCGGGGAGCTCCTACGAGCAGTACTTC; CDR3aa: CASSQRGGPGSSYEQYF
abundance: once; d_gene: TRBD2; j_gene: TRBJ2-1; v_gene: TRBV3-1/TRBV3-2; CDR3nt: TGTGCCAGCAGCCCGACGGGGGGGGGCGTGGGCTTCAATGAGCAGTTCTTC; CDR3aa: CASSPTGGGVGFNEQFF
abundance: .; d_gene: TRBD1; j_gene: TRBJ1-2; v_gene: TRBV2; CDR3nt: TGTGCCAGCAGTCCGACAGGGCGATTAGGTTCGGATGGAGGCTACACCTTC; CDR3aa: CASSPTGRLGSDGGYTF
abundance: .; d_gene: TRBD2; j_gene: TRBJ2-3; v_gene: TRBV6-2/TRBV6-3; CDR3nt: TGTGCCAGCAGTTCTTTCATCCGAGCTAGCGGGAGGGCAGATACGCAGTATTTT; CDR3aa: CASSSFIRASGRADTQYF